Reported below is one T cell receptor (beta chain). In its sample, this clone was seen a few times. Its antigen has not been determined. No base quality information exists; no much larger clone differs at one position. The CDR3, cysteine through phenylalanine, is 15 amino acids long. Of the read, only the CDR3 DNA is kept; its 45 bases are in frame from base 1. V has 6 bases trimmed and J has 0 bases trimmed; junction bases matching no gene number 4. CDR1 and CDR2 are read off the germline V gene as MDHEN and SYDVKM. This entry comes from a study of blood T cell repertoires in COVID-19 (TCRdb year 2020). For context, the study as a whole: Collaborator samples came from the United States, Italy and Spain and covered acute and convalescent phases of COVID-19. Deeply sampled blood TCRbeta repertoires from subjects exposed to, actively infected with, or recovered from COVID-19 were included in the dataset. Sample metadata almost always included a de-identified subject ID, COVID-19 status, age in years and sex. A freely available public database, intended as a resource for researchers studying the immune response to SARS-CoV-2, is where the repertoires were released. Where available, HLA class I and class II types were taken from metadata supplied by the sample provider and were not determined by assay-based typing. Samples were obtained from the ongoing ImmuneRACE study (first 160 participants) and from 1,200 or so subjects provided by 6 global collaborators. The material from the prospective study consisted of cDNA or gDNA derived from T cells, B-cell-depleted T cells, or PBMCs. What the study reported, not specific to this receptor: Clinical and demographic metadata were provided uncurated, with the amount varying by source and participant.

The immunoSEQ Assay, a bias-controlled multiplex PCR, was used to amplify TCRbeta CDR3 regions from genomic DNA. The original methods were these. The number of nucleated cells in each sample was estimated by amplification of reference gene primers within the assay. To quantify the absolute abundance of each unique TCRbeta CDR3 rearrangement, sequence reads were collapsed and filtered. For each sample, productive Simpson clonality was calculated by taking the square root of Simpson's diversity index across productive rearrangements. The clones in this table, taken by TCRdb from immuneACCESS, are in-frame only. Not every clone is retained; where verified, under half of the shortfall comes from an unresolved V gene, and the cause of the rest is unknown. The V and J calls and the clone size are those of that table, but D and trimming were determined from the DNA. The table for this sample lists approximately 120,000 clones; approximately 85% of them were counted only once. Around 3.2% of the sample rests with the top ten.

One collaborating source in Seattle enrolled patients while the patients were actively infected and followed the patients over time throughout the course of disease. Collaborating institutions collected whole blood in K2EDTA tubes following their own protocols. Collaborator samples were shipped for TCRbeta analysis as frozen whole blood, isolated PBMCs, or DNA extracted from either sample type. This clonotype was obtained from a woman of 80 years or more with COVID-19, enrolled during active disease. What was sequenced was peripheral blood. The chain joins TRBV28 to TRBJ1-5; 8 central nucleotides agree with TRBD1. The nucleotide sequence reads as follows: TGTGCCAGCAGACGACAGGGGTATAGCAATCAGCCCCAGCATTTT. Its amino acids are CASRRQGYSNQPQHF.